This TCR beta chain was sequenced for a study of cytomegalovirus exposure and HLA in healthy donors. Across the whole study: Findings of an earlier analysis included under 140 million unique TCR beta sequences from about 180 million T cells.

Concerning this clone itself: Its antigen is as yet unknown. Within the sample, other DNA sequences also encode this same CDR3.

General study findings and limits: Generally TCR sequences proved uncommon, though certain public TCRs appeared in numerous donors. Prediction of most subjects' HLA-A and HLA-B alleles by TCR beta sequences was reportedly accurate. One variant, a missense change in DCLRE1C, was linked in a later analysis to TCR beta V- and J-gene trimming.

With 1 base removed from V and 7 bases from J, the gap between germline ends came to 14 bases. CDR3 size: 15 residues. Germline CDR1 reads SGHVS; CDR2 reads FQNEAQ. PCR amplification relied on 60 Vbeta primers (plus 13 Jbeta primers). The table came from immunoSEQ multiplex PCR; TCRdb's copy has only in-frame clones and leaves some out. The sample lists roughly 120,000 clones; 65% to 80% were seen once. The sequencing input was PBMCs. The source of this sequence is a middle-aged woman in good health and CMV-seropositive. The rearrangement links TRBV7-8 to TRBJ1-3; D ambiguous. The CDR3 sequence: CASSLVRTVGNTIYF. In DNA, the CDR3 is TGTGCCAGCAGCTTAGTTAGAACTGTCGGGAACACCATATATTTT.